These T cell receptor beta chains were read from a single sample in a study of T-cell memory formation after mild COVID-19. Each CDR3 protein is one row after TCRdb ran MiXCR on the 5' RACE reads. Among approximately 200,000 distinct CDR3 sequences, around 16% were seen once, and the ten largest hold approximately 2.1%. The sequencing sample was made of PBMCs or a T cell subset sorted from them (not recorded which). The receptors originated from an adult woman who had mild COVID-19 (a few samples of this study predate the infection). Cell type and time point are not known. Each CDR3 is given with its conserved first and last residue. A D gene is named only where the DNA matches it firmly. Some rows have no size entry. The others give once, few or many, or a class for an expanded clone.

DNA: TGTGCCAGCAGTGAAGACGGGGGCACTGAAGCTTTCTTT; CDR3: CASSEDGGTEAFF; J: TRBJ1-1; D: .; size: .; V: TRBV6-1; length: 13
DNA: TGTGCCAGCAGCTACAAATTCACAGATACGCAGTATTTT; CDR3: CASSYKFTDTQYF; J: TRBJ2-3; D: .; size: few; V: TRBV7-2; length: 13
DNA: TGTGCCAGCAGCCGGGGACTAGCGGGTTCCACCGGGGAGCTGTTTTTT; CDR3: CASSRGLAGSTGELFF; J: TRBJ2-2; D: TRBD2; size: few; V: TRBV7-2; length: 16
DNA: TGTGCCAGCAGCTTGGACAGGGGGCAGAACACTGAAGCTTTCTTT; CDR3: CASSLDRGQNTEAFF; J: TRBJ1-1; D: TRBD1; size: .; V: TRBV7-3; length: 15
DNA: TGTGCCAGCGGAGCCGGGGGCGGCACCGGGGAGCTGTTTTTT; CDR3: CASGAGGGTGELFF; J: TRBJ2-2; D: .; size: many; V: TRBV3-1; length: 14
DNA: TGTGCCAGCAGTTGGGTACAGGGTTCCGAGCAGTACTTC; CDR3: CASSWVQGSEQYF; J: TRBJ2-7; D: .; size: .; V: TRBV6-5; length: 13
DNA: TGTGCCACCAGCAGAGATCGGGTGGCCAGGGTTAACTATGGCTACACCTTC; CDR3: CATSRDRVARVNYGYTF; J: TRBJ1-2; D: .; size: few; V: TRBV15; length: 17
DNA: TGTGCCAGCAGTCACCGGGACAGGGATATACAAAAACTGTTTTTT; CDR3: CASSHRDRDIQKLFF; J: TRBJ1-4; D: TRBD1; size: .; V: TRBV28; length: 15
DNA: TGCGCCAGCAGCAGGACAGGGGGCTGGGCCGGGGAGCTGTTTTTT; CDR3: CASSRTGGWAGELFF; J: TRBJ2-2; D: TRBD1; size: few; V: TRBV5-1; length: 15
DNA: TGTGCCAGCAGGGAGCGGAGGGGGAGCACAGATACGCAGTATTTT; CDR3: CASRERRGSTDTQYF; J: TRBJ2-3; D: .; size: few; V: TRBV12-3/TRBV12-4; length: 15
DNA: TGTGCCAGCAGCCAAGACGGGCTCGGCTATGGCTACACCTTC; CDR3: CASSQDGLGYGYTF; J: TRBJ1-2; D: .; size: few; V: TRBV14; length: 14
DNA: TGTGCCAGCAGCTCACGGGGAGGGACGGGGGGCAGGGACGAGCAGTACTTC; CDR3: CASSSRGGTGGRDEQYF; J: TRBJ2-7; D: .; size: .; V: TRBV11-2; length: 17
DNA: TGTGCCATCAGTGAGTCAGGACTAGCGGTTCCGGGAGAGCAGTACTTC; CDR3: CAISESGLAVPGEQYF; J: TRBJ2-7; D: TRBD2; size: .; V: TRBV10-3; length: 16
DNA: TGTGCCAGCAGGACCGGGACAGGGATCTACGAGCAGTACTTC; CDR3: CASRTGTGIYEQYF; J: TRBJ2-7; D: TRBD1; size: few; V: TRBV6-2/TRBV6-3; length: 14
DNA: TGTGCCAGCAGCTTGGCGACAGGGTTTAAAACTGAAGCTTTCTTT; CDR3: CASSLATGFKTEAFF; J: TRBJ1-1; D: TRBD1; size: once; V: TRBV5-4; length: 15
DNA: TGTGCCATCAGTGATAGGGAGGGGAGCACTGAAGCTTTCTTT; CDR3: CAISDREGSTEAFF; J: TRBJ1-1; D: .; size: few; V: TRBV10-3; length: 14
DNA: TGTGCCAGCAGTTACTCGTTTTTTCTTGGGCAGGGGAACAATGAGCAGTTCTTC; CDR3: CASSYSFFLGQGNNEQFF; J: TRBJ2-1; D: .; size: few; V: TRBV6-2/TRBV6-3; length: 18
DNA: TGCAGCGTTGACAGGACACAACAAGAGACCCAGTACTTC; CDR3: CSVDRTQQETQYF; J: TRBJ2-5; D: .; size: few; V: TRBV29-1; length: 13
DNA: TGTGCCAGCAGCTTTACTAGCGGGAGGACAGATACGCAGTATTTT; CDR3: CASSFTSGRTDTQYF; J: TRBJ2-3; D: TRBD2; size: .; V: TRBV11-2; length: 15
DNA: TGCGCCAGCAGCTCAAGCGGGAGGGTCACAGATACGCAGTATTTT; CDR3: CASSSSGRVTDTQYF; J: TRBJ2-3; D: TRBD2; size: many; V: TRBV5-1; length: 15
DNA: TGTGCCACCAGCAGCGCTTCGAGGGGAAACACCATATATTTT; CDR3: CATSSASRGNTIYF; J: TRBJ1-3; D: .; size: .; V: TRBV15; length: 14
DNA: TGTGCCAGCAGCCATCCCCTCTCCTACAATGAGCAGTTCTTC; CDR3: CASSHPLSYNEQFF; J: TRBJ2-1; D: .; size: .; V: TRBV5-6; length: 14
DNA: TGCAGCGTTCGAGAGGGCCTTTACACCGGGGAGCTGTTTTTT; CDR3: CSVREGLYTGELFF; J: TRBJ2-2; D: .; size: .; V: TRBV29-1; length: 14
DNA: TGTGCCAGCAGGGGTCGAAATCTTGGCGGGAGGTGGACAGATACGCAGTATTTT; CDR3: CASRGRNLGGRWTDTQYF; J: TRBJ2-3; D: TRBD2; size: .; V: TRBV7-9; length: 18
DNA: TGCAGTGCTAGGCCCGGGGGCAGGAGGTACTCGAACACTGAAGCTTTCTTT; CDR3: CSARPGGRRYSNTEAFF; J: TRBJ1-1; D: .; size: few; V: TRBV20-1; length: 17
DNA: TGTGCCAGTAGTATCCGGGAACGTGGCTATGGCTACACCTTC; CDR3: CASSIRERGYGYTF; J: TRBJ1-2; D: .; size: .; V: TRBV19; length: 14
DNA: TGTGCCAGCAGTTACAGCAGGGGAAAAGAGACCCAGTACTTC; CDR3: CASSYSRGKETQYF; J: TRBJ2-5; D: .; size: few; V: TRBV6-5; length: 14
DNA: TGTGCCAGCAGCTGGAATGCGAGGGGAAACACCATATATTTT; CDR3: CASSWNARGNTIYF; J: TRBJ1-3; D: .; size: many; V: TRBV3-1; length: 14
DNA: TGTGCCACCAGCAGGGGCCAGGGGATCATCGGCTACGAGCAGTACTTC; CDR3: CATSRGQGIIGYEQYF; J: TRBJ2-7; D: .; size: .; V: TRBV15; length: 16
DNA: TGTGCCAGCAGCTTGGAACAGGGCGACACCGGGGAGCTGTTTTTT; CDR3: CASSLEQGDTGELFF; J: TRBJ2-2; D: .; size: .; V: TRBV5-5; length: 15
DNA: TGCAGTGCAAGACAGCTACTCAACTATGGCTACACCTTC; CDR3: CSARQLLNYGYTF; J: TRBJ1-2; D: .; size: .; V: TRBV20-1; length: 13
DNA: TGTGCCAGCAGTCCACGACAGCAGAGTAATGGGGAGCTGTTTTTT; CDR3: CASSPRQQSNGELFF; J: TRBJ2-2; D: .; size: few; V: TRBV7-2; length: 15
DNA: TGTGCCAGCAGCCCTCGGGGACTGCGCGTCAACCAAGCTTTCTTT; CDR3: CASSPRGLRVNQAFF; J: TRBJ1-1; D: .; size: .; V: TRBV3-1; length: 15
DNA: TGTGCCTGGACCGACCACAGGGGGGGGAACACCGGGGAGCTGTTTTTT; CDR3: CAWTDHRGGNTGELFF; J: TRBJ2-2; D: .; size: .; V: TRBV30; length: 16
DNA: TGTGCCAGCAGCTTAAGGGGGGTCGGTGAACCCTACGAGCAGTACTTC; CDR3: CASSLRGVGEPYEQYF; J: TRBJ2-7; D: .; size: .; V: TRBV11-2; length: 16
DNA: TGCAGTGCTAGAGCGAGCTTGAACACTGAAGCTTTCTTT; CDR3: CSARASLNTEAFF; J: TRBJ1-1; D: .; size: few; V: TRBV20-1; length: 13
DNA: TGTGCCAGCAGTGCCCGGGACAAGGATACGCAGTATTTT; CDR3: CASSARDKDTQYF; J: TRBJ2-3; D: .; size: few; V: TRBV6-2/TRBV6-3; length: 13
DNA: TGTGCCTGGAGTGTAACCGGGGGAGGAGATGAGCAGTTCTTC; CDR3: CAWSVTGGGDEQFF; J: TRBJ2-1; D: .; size: .; V: TRBV30; length: 14
DNA: TGTGCCAGCAGTTTTGCGGGACTGGGAGATACGCAGTATTTT; CDR3: CASSFAGLGDTQYF; J: TRBJ2-3; D: .; size: .; V: TRBV28; length: 14
DNA: TGTGCCTGGAATGGGCTAGCGCGGGAGACCCAGTACTTC; CDR3: CAWNGLARETQYF; J: TRBJ2-5; D: .; size: .; V: TRBV30; length: 13
DNA: TGTGCCAGCAGGGCCCCCGGGACAGGGGTCGGGCATACGCAGTATTTT; CDR3: CASRAPGTGVGHTQYF; J: TRBJ2-3; D: TRBD1; size: few; V: TRBV28; length: 16
DNA: TGTGCCTGGAGCCTCCGCCGAGGACAGCCGTACTTC; CDR3: CAWSLRRGQPYF; J: TRBJ2-7; D: .; size: .; V: TRBV30; length: 12
DNA: TGTGCCAGCAGCTTAAACGGCGGCACAGATACGCAGTATTTT; CDR3: CASSLNGGTDTQYF; J: TRBJ2-3; D: .; size: .; V: TRBV11-2; length: 14
DNA: TGTGCCTGGAGTATAGGGGGGAGCTCCTACGAGCAGTACTTC; CDR3: CAWSIGGSSYEQYF; J: TRBJ2-7; D: .; size: .; V: TRBV30; length: 14
DNA: TGTGCCAGCACCCCCACTAGCGGGAGCACAGATACGCAGTATTTT; CDR3: CASTPTSGSTDTQYF; J: TRBJ2-3; D: TRBD2; size: few; V: TRBV12-3/TRBV12-4; length: 15
DNA: TGTGCCAGCTCCCACAGAGCGGGGGGGCGTCCCGGGGAGCTGTTTTTT; CDR3: CASSHRAGGRPGELFF; J: TRBJ2-2; D: TRBD2; size: many; V: TRBV11-2; length: 16
DNA: TGTGCCAGCAGCGTTACTAGCGGGAGTGTAGATACGCAGTATTTT; CDR3: CASSVTSGSVDTQYF; J: TRBJ2-3; D: TRBD2; size: few; V: TRBV2; length: 15
DNA: TGTGCCAGCAGTTTAGCTAGAAGAGGAGCCAAAAACATTCAGTACTTC; CDR3: CASSLARRGAKNIQYF; J: TRBJ2-4; D: .; size: few; V: TRBV12-3/TRBV12-4; length: 16
DNA: TGCAGTGCTAGAGTCAAAGAGGGAGGAGGATCCTACAATGAGCAGTTCTTC; CDR3: CSARVKEGGGSYNEQFF; J: TRBJ2-1; D: .; size: many; V: TRBV20-1; length: 17